The table lists the clone carrying this T cell receptor beta chain with a count of one. The data were taken from a study of post-analysis software for immune sequencing data. cDNA libraries of TCR beta carried unique molecular identifiers. TCRdb fed the PCR reads into MiXCR, producing one record per CDR3 protein. The table shows roughly 150,000 distinct CDR3 sequences, with 36% occurring only once. Trimming removed 3 bases from V and 8 bases from J; junction bases left unmatched: 11. The CDR3 consists of 15 residues. Germline V gives CDR1 MNHEY, CDR2 SMNVEV (reference sequence). The starting material was blood, obtained after autologous hematopoietic stem cell transplantation. This TCR was recovered from a girl aged 5-17 years with multiple sclerosis. This rearrangement joins TRBV27 to TRBJ2-3; 7 bases fit TRBD1. The CDR3 loop reads CASSLGQPRGSTQYF. In nucleotides, the CDR3 is TGTGCCAGCAGTTTGGGACAGCCAAGGGGTAGTACGCAGTATTTT.